The 13 T cell receptor beta chains below come from one sample, sequenced in a study of Ad26.COV2.S vaccination and SARS-CoV-2 variants. Sample treatment: 19 received Ad26.COV2.S at low or high dose, single or two shots; about 5 received placebo; per-sample allocation not given. Sampling was performed 63 days after the first vaccine or placebo injection. Only in-frame clones appear in the TCRdb table, and some are missing; sequencing was by immunoSEQ multiplex PCR. Here the sample spans under 600,000 clones, approximately 90% being singletons. The specimen comprised peripheral blood, sampled in a trial of Ad26.COV2.S vaccine versus placebo. These receptor sequences come from a person aged 18-65 years who received the Ad26.COV2.S COVID-19 vaccine or a placebo.

The chain carries TRBV5-4 and TRBJ2-7, with 9 nucleotides matching TRBD1. This CDR3 contains 17 residues. The junction had 10 bases not matched to a gene; V was cut back by 0 bases and J by 3 bases. Germline CDR1 reads SGHNT; CDR2 reads YYREEE (reference sequence). The CDR3 DNA is TGTGCCAGCAGCTTGGCCCCGGGGACAGGGTCTAGCTACGAGCAGTACTTC. The encoded protein is CASSLAPGTGSSYEQYF.

The rearrangement uses TRBV25-1 and TRBJ1-2; 7 nucleotides agree with TRBD1. The length of the CDR3 is 15 residues. With V trimmed by 3 bases and J by 4 bases, 8 bases remained unmatched. Germline CDR1 MGHDK, CDR2 SYGVNS. The CDR3 region has the DNA TGTGCCAGCAGTGACCCGGGACAGCCGAGCTATGGCTACACCTTC. It is translated as CASSDPGQPSYGYTF.

This sequence joins TRBV19 and TRBJ1-1; unclear D gene. This CDR3 region has 13 residues. Germline CDR1 reads LNHDA; CDR2 reads SQIVND (reference sequence). V dropped 6 bases and J dropped 4 bases, with 12 bases sitting between them. CDR3 bases: TGTGCCAGTAGGGCAGGAGGATTCACTGAAGCTTTCTTT. This sequence encodes CASRAGGFTEAFF.

For the CDR3, the DNA is TGTGCCAGCAGCTCGGAGGGACACCAAGTCACTGAAGCTTTCTTT. Amino acids: CASSSEGHQVTEAFF. This chain links TRBV7-9 with TRBJ1-1, with D perhaps matching TRBD1 (6 bases). V was cut by 4 bases and J by 4 bases, with 16 bases left in between. Looked up from germline, CDR1 is SEHNR and CDR2 is FQNEAQ (reference sequence). The length of the CDR3 is 15 residues.

The chain recombines TRBV19 with TRBJ1-2; D gene uncertain. The CDR3 contains 14 residues. CDR1 LNHDA and CDR2 SQIVND come from the germline V gene (reference sequence). The V gene lost 2 bases and the J gene lost 0 bases, with 7 bases spanning the gap. The CDR3 protein is CASSIKAANYGYTF. For the CDR3, the DNA is TGTGCCAGTAGTATAAAAGCCGCTAACTATGGCTACACCTTC.

This chain links TRBV5-6 with TRBJ2-5; D perhaps matches TRBD2 (5 bases). Trimming stripped 3 bases from V and 1 base from J, with 13 bases between. Looked up from germline, CDR1 is SGHDT and CDR2 is YYEEEE. This CDR3 region has 15 residues. The CDR3 spells CASSSTGKVQETQYF. CDR3 in DNA: TGTGCCAGCAGCTCAACGGGGAAGGTCCAAGAGACCCAGTACTTC.

The chain uses TRBV7-8 and TRBJ1-1; 10 bases fit TRBD1. CDR3 length: 18 residues. V was clipped by 3 bases and J by 6 bases; unmatched bases: 16. Per the germline V gene, CDR1 is SGHVS and CDR2 is FQNEAQ. The CDR3 DNA reads as TGTGCCAGCAGCTTGTGGTTGGACTGGGACAGGGGTTGTGCTGAAGCTTTCTTT. It yields the protein CASSLWLDWDRGCAEAFF.

The chain couples TRBV7-6 to TRBJ2-1, with D tentatively TRBD2 (5 bases). From germline, CDR1 is SGHVS and CDR2 FNYEAQ. The CDR3 is made up of 16 amino acids. The V end was cut by 2 bases, the J end by 1 base, with 12 bases between. CDR3 loop: CASSLRLRTSYNEQFF. Written as DNA, the CDR3 is TGTGCCAGCAGCTTAAGGTTGAGGACTTCCTACAATGAGCAGTTCTTC. Filled out from reference TRBV7-6 and TRBJ2-1, the complete variable domain reads GAGVSQSPRYKVTKRGQDVALRCDPISGHVSLYWYRQALGQGPEFLTYFNYEAQQDKSGLPNDRFSAERPEGSISTLTIQRTEQRDSAMYRCASSLRLRTSYNEQFFGPGTRLTVL.

The gene calls are TRBV6-4 and TRBJ1-4; 9 nucleotides line up with TRBD1. Per germline, CDR1 MRHNA and CDR2 SNTAGT. This CDR3 spans 13 amino acids. The V gene end was trimmed by 4 bases and the J gene end by 10 bases; junction bases not matched to a gene: 4. CDR3 nucleotides: TGTGCCAGCAGTGCCTCACAGGGGGCAAAACTGTTTTTT. As protein: CASSASQGAKLFF.

The J gene is TRBJ1-1, the V gene TRBV27; 9 nucleotides line up with TRBD1. Losses at the gene ends were 4 bases for V and 9 bases for J; bases not matched to a gene: 6. The CDR3 loop spans 13 amino acids. CDR1 and CDR2 (germline): MNHEY, SMNVEV (reference sequence). In DNA, the CDR3 is TGTGCCAGCAGTTCCTTAGACAGGGGGAAAGCTTTCTTT. Translation: CASSSLDRGKAFF.

The chain uses TRBV6-5 and TRBJ2-1, with D unclear. Trimming left V 0 bases short and J 6 bases short, with 12 bases between. CDR3 length: 15 residues. Germline V lookup: CDR1 MNHEY, CDR2 SVGAGI. The CDR3 protein is CASSYSWGSTNEQFF. CDR3 coding DNA: TGTGCCAGCAGTTACTCGTGGGGATCAACCAATGAGCAGTTCTTC.

V gene TRBV19 combines with J gene TRBJ2-2, with 8 bases that match TRBD1. There are 16 residues in the CDR3. The trim removed 6 bases at V and 0 bases at J, leaving 6 bases unmatched. CDR1 and CDR2 from the germline V gene are LNHDA and SQIVND (reference sequence). CDR3 amino acids: CASSQRQGTNTGELFF. DNA for the CDR3: TGTGCCAGTAGCCAAAGACAGGGGACGAACACCGGGGAGCTGTTTTTT.

The J gene is TRBJ2-3, the V gene TRBV5-8, with 14 bases fitting TRBD2. This CDR3 is 17 amino acids long. Germline assignment: CDR1 SGHTS and CDR2 YDEGEE. With V trimmed by 4 bases and J by 1 base, 5 bases remained unmatched. As DNA, the CDR3 is TGTGCCAGCAGCCGGGGGGGACTAGCGGGAGGCACAGATACGCAGTATTTT. It specifies CASSRGGLAGGTDTQYF.